The T cell receptor (beta chain) under discussion was sequenced for a study of T cell changes during pregnancy in multiple sclerosis. The CDR3 consists of 17 residues. Germline CDR1 LNHDA, CDR2 SQIVND (reference sequence). V shed 7 bases and J shed 0 bases, with 19 bases lying between them. Sequencing was performed with immunoSEQ multiplex PCR; in TCRdb, only in-frame clones are kept and a portion is missing. The profile shows under 50,000 clones, almost 90% of them singletons. V gene TRBV19 combines with J gene TRBJ2-4; D may be TRBD2 (5 bases). This TCR was sampled from a female donor in good health, enrolled as a control in a pregnancy study. Sequencing used peripheral blood, obtained in the first trimester of pregnancy. CDR3: CASNREHTGVAKNIQYF. The CDR3 DNA reads TGTGCCAGTAACCGGGAACATACTGGGGTAGCCAAAAACATTCAGTACTTC.